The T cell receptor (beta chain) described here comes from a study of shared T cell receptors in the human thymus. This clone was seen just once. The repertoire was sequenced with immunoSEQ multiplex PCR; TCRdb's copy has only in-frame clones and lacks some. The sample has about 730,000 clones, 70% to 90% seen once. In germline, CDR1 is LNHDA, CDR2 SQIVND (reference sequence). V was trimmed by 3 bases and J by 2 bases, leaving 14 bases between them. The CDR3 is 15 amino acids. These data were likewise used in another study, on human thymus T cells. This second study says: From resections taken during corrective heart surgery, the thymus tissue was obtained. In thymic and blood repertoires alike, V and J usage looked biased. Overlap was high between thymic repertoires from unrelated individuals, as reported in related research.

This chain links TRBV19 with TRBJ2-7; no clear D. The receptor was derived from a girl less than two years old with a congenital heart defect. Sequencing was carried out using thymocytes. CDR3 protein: CASSIGQRRPYEQYF. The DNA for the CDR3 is TGTGCCAGTAGTATTGGCCAAAGGAGACCCTACGAGCAGTACTTC.